This T cell receptor beta chain is drawn from a study of blood T cells in healthy people across ages. Whole-study context: There was about one barcoded beta molecule captured by template switching per two T cells.

A second 7 to 11 cycle PCR used barcoded and J-beta primers. A minimum of 2.5 million CDR3-containing paired-end reads was obtained for each sample. TCRdb reanalysed the 5' RACE reads using MiXCR and keeps one entry per CDR3 protein. In the table there are about 650,000 distinct CDR3 sequences, around 52% of which are singletons. CDR1 and CDR2 from the germline V gene are ENHRY and SYGVKD. The CDR3 runs 12 residues. V was shortened by 7 bases and J by 1 base, with 7 bases between the two germline ends. The authors drew 8 to 10 milliliters of peripheral blood from each donor. Isolation per sample recovered at least 7 million PBMCs.

The chain joins TRBV10-3 to TRBJ1-1, with D perhaps TRBD1 (5 bases). Sequenced sample: blood. This TCR was recovered from a woman older than 75 in good health. As DNA, the CDR3 is TGTGCCATCACAACAGGGAACACTGAAGCTTTCTTT. Translation gives CAITTGNTEAFF.